This T cell receptor (beta chain) comes out of a study of T cell changes during pregnancy in multiple sclerosis. This clone was counted a single time. The protocol was immunoSEQ multiplex PCR, while the TCRdb copy is restricted to in-frame clones and leaves out a portion. This sample has 85,000 to 120,000 clones, with about nine tenths found just once. The CDR3 totals 11 residues. Per the germline V gene, CDR1 is DFQATT and CDR2 is SNEGSKA (reference sequence). Trimming cost V 1 base and J 7 bases, with 4 bases left between them. The receptor comes from a female donor with multiple sclerosis, enrolled in a pregnancy study. The chain recombines TRBV20-1 with TRBJ1-4, with unresolved D. The specimen was peripheral blood, collected after pregnancy. CDR3 in amino acids: CSARGSEKLFF. CDR3 DNA: TGCAGTGCTAGAGGGAGTGAAAAACTGTTTTTT.